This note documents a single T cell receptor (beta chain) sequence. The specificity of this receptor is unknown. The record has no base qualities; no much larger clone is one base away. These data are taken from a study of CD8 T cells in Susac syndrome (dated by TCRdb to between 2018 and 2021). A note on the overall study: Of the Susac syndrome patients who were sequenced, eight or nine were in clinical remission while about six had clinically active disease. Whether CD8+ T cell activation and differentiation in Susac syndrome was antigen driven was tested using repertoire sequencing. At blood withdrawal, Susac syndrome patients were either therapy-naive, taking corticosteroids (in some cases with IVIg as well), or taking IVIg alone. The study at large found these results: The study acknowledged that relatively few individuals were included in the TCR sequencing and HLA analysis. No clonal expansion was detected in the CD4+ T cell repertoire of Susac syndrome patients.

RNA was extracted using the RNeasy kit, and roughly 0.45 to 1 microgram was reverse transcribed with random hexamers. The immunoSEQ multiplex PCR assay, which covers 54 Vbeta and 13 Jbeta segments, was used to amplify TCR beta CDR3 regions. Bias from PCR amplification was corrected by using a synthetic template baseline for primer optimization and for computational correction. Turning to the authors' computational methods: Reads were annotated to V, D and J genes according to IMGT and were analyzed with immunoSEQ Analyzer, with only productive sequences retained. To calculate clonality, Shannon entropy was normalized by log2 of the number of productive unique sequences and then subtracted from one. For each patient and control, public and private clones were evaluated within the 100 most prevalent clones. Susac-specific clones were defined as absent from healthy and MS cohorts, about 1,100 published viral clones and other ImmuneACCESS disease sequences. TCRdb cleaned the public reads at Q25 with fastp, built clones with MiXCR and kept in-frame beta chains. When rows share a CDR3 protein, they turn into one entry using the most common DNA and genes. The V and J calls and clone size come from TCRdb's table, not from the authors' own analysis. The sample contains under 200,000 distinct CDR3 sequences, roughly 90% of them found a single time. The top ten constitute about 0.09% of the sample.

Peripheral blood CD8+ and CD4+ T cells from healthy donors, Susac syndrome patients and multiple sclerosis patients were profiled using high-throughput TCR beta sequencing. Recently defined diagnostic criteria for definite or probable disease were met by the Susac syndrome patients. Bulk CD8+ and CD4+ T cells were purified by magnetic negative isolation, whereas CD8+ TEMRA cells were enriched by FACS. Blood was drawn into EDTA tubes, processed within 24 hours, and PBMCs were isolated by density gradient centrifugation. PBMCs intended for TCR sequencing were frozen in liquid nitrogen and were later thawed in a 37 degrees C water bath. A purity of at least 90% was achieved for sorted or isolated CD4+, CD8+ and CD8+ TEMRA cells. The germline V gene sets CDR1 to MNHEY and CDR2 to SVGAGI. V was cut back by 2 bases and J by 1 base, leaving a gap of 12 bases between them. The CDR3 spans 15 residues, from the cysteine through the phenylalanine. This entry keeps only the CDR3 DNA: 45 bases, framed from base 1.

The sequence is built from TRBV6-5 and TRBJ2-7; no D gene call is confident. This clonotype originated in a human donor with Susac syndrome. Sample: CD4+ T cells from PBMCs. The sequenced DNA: TGTGCCAGCAGTTACGGCTCCTTACTTTCCTACGAGCAGTACTTC. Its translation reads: CASSYGSLLSYEQYF.